These 14 T cell receptor beta chains were all obtained from the same sample, sequenced in a study of cytomegalovirus exposure and HLA in healthy donors. PCR involved 60 Vbeta and 13 Jbeta primers. Measured with immunoSEQ multiplex PCR; TCRdb has only the in-frame clones, and not every one. The sample includes around 230,000 clones, roughly 82% of them seen just once. Input material: PBMCs. The origin of the receptors is a man in his forties or fifties in good health and CMV-seropositive.

The chain carries TRBV2 and TRBJ2-1; unclear D gene. The CDR3 spans 13 residues. V was cut by 7 bases and J by 0 bases, with 7 bases left in between. The germline gives CDR1 SNHLY, CDR2 FYNNEI. DNA of the CDR3: TGTGCCAGCAAGAAGAGCTCCTACAATGAGCAGTTCTTC. The encoded protein is CASKKSSYNEQFF.

The chain carries TRBV11-2 and TRBJ1-1; 7 bases align to TRBD1. V dropped 5 bases and J dropped 0; count of bases not matched to a gene: 3. CDR1 is SGHAT, CDR2 FQNNGV, per germline. This CDR3 comprises 14 residues. Here the CDR3 DNA reads TGTGCCAGCAGCACCGACAGGGTGAACACTGAAGCTTTCTTT. This codes for CASSTDRVNTEAFF.

The chain combines TRBV28 with TRBJ2-4; TRBD1 agrees at 8 bases. Germline CDR1 is MDHEN and CDR2 is SYDVKM. This CDR3 region has 16 residues. V was clipped by 5 bases and J by 1 base; unmatched bases: 7. The CDR3 reads CASSPTGGFAKNIQYF. The CDR3 DNA is TGTGCCAGCAGTCCTACAGGGGGTTTTGCCAAAAACATTCAGTACTTC.

The chain has TRBV14 and TRBJ2-7; TRBD2 agrees at 11 bases. The V gene's germline CDR1 is SGHDN and CDR2 FVKESK. V lost 2 bases and J lost 6; bases outside the gene matches: 6. The CDR3 is 15 amino acids. For the CDR3, the DNA is TGTGCCAGCAGCCAACAACTAGCGGGAGTCTTCGAGCAGTACTTC. This sequence encodes CASSQQLAGVFEQYF.

V gene TRBV7-9 combines with J gene TRBJ2-1; TRBD2 aligns across 11 bases. V lost 1 base to trimming and J lost 7 bases; unmatched junction nucleotides: 3. The CDR3 contains 15 residues. Germline V gives CDR1 SEHNR, CDR2 FQNEAQ (reference sequence). This CDR3 is CASSLVTSGRNEQFF. CDR3 bases: TGTGCCAGCAGCTTAGTCACTAGCGGGAGAAATGAGCAGTTCTTC.

The gene calls are TRBV7-8 and TRBJ2-3; 13 bases agree with TRBD2. Per the germline V gene, CDR1 is SGHVS and CDR2 is FQNEAQ. The length of the CDR3 is 16 residues. After removal of 5 bases from V and 3 bases from J, the junction contained 5 bases not matched to a gene. The CDR3 DNA follows: TGTGCCAGCAGCACGCGGACTAGCGGGAGAACAGATACGCAGTATTTT. Its protein product is CASSTRTSGRTDTQYF.

V gene TRBV29-1 combines with J gene TRBJ2-1; 7 positions agree with TRBD1. CDR1 and CDR2 (germline): SQVTM, ANQGSEA. The junction had 3 bases not matched to a gene; V was cut back by 4 bases and J by 0 bases. There are 14 residues in the CDR3. The CDR3 protein is CSVAQGSSYNEQFF. As DNA, the CDR3 is TGCAGCGTTGCACAGGGGAGCTCCTACAATGAGCAGTTCTTC.

The V and J genes are TRBV10-3 and TRBJ2-7; a weak D match, TRBD2 (6 bases). The CDR3 is made up of 13 amino acids. Germline CDR1 is ENHRY and CDR2 is SYGVKD. V was trimmed by 0 bases and J by 6 bases, leaving 9 bases between them. CDR3: CAISESPGSEQYV. CDR3 nucleotide sequence: TGTGCCATCAGTGAGTCGCCCGGGAGCGAGCAGTACGTC.

The V gene is TRBV29-1, the J gene TRBJ2-7; 9 bases map to TRBD2. V trimming: 6 bases; J trimming: 2 bases; junction bases outside the gene matches: 5. The CDR3 is 13 residues long. From germline, CDR1 is SQVTM and CDR2 ANQGSEA. The CDR3 region is CSVTSGLAYEQYF. The CDR3 coding sequence is TGCAGCGTCACTAGCGGGCTTGCCTACGAGCAGTACTTC.

The chain combines TRBV7-9 with TRBJ2-3, with 7 bases aligning to TRBD2. The germline V gene encodes CDR1 SEHNR and CDR2 FQNEAQ (reference sequence). The CDR3 covers 18 residues. Unmatched junction bases numbered 15, after V lost 5 bases and J lost 1 base. The CDR3 reads CASSPGVLGLAGTDTQYF. As DNA, the CDR3 is TGTGCCAGCAGCCCGGGGGTCCTGGGGCTAGCGGGCACAGATACGCAGTATTTT.

The chain uses TRBV10-2 and TRBJ2-7; maybe TRBD2 (6 bases). The V gene's germline CDR1 is WSHSY and CDR2 SAAADI. The CDR3 runs to 13 residues. Trimming removed 4 bases from V and 5 bases from J, with 12 bases in between. The DNA of the CDR3 is TGCGCCAGCAGTGTCCGGGGGATCGACGAGCAGTACGTC. It is translated as CASSVRGIDEQYV.

This chain connects TRBV7-2 to TRBJ1-2, with D perhaps matching TRBD1 (6 bases). Germline values: CDR1 SGHTA, CDR2 FQGNSA. This CDR3 has 13 amino acids. Trimming left V 6 bases short and J 2 bases short, with 10 bases between. DNA for the CDR3: TGTGCCAGCAGTCCAGACAGGAACTATGGCTACACCTTC. Its protein product is CASSPDRNYGYTF.

J is TRBJ2-2 and V is TRBV5-8, with 11 nucleotides matching TRBD1. J lost 7 bases, V lost 3 bases, and 8 bases had no gene match. This CDR3 is 16 amino acids long. Germline CDR1 reads SGHTS; CDR2 reads YDEGEE. The CDR3 reads CASSWTGGIFGGELFF. Here the CDR3 DNA reads TGTGCCAGCAGCTGGACAGGGGGCATCTTCGGCGGGGAGCTGTTTTTT.

The V and J genes are TRBV18 and TRBJ2-2, with 7 bases that match TRBD1. Trimming cost V 4 bases and J 1 base; bases outside gene matches: 6. Germline CDR1 KGHSH, CDR2 LQKENI. This CDR3 comprises 16 residues. CDR3 nucleotides: TGTGCCAGCTCACAAGACAGGGTTAGGAACACCGGGGAGCTGTTTTTT. This codes for CASSQDRVRNTGELFF.